This is a list of T cell receptor beta chains from one sample in a study of human T cells and chemical hapten exposure. Via MiXCR, TCRdb re-called the RACE reads, giving one row per CDR3 protein. The sample holds approximately 34,000 distinct CDR3 sequences, approximately 6.3% seen once. The sequencing used whole blood, collected in connection with sensitization to the hapten diphenylcyclopropenone (DPC). All receptors come from a woman aged 25 to 39 with alopecia areata. Some clones in this sample may be carry-over from other donors' samples. Each CDR3 is given with its conserved first and last residue. A D gene is named only where the DNA matches it firmly. Expanded clones are given a class, and other clones once, few, many or no size at all.

V gene	clone size	J gene	D gene	CDR3 DNA	CDR3 protein
TRBV20-1	many	TRBJ1-2	.	TGCAGTGCTAGAGGAGGGGGGTTCTATGGCTACACCTTC	CSARGGGFYGYTF
TRBV28	many	TRBJ1-1	.	TGTGCCAGCACCAACCCTACGACAGGTGAAGCTTTCTTT	CASTNPTTGEAFF
TRBV9	many	TRBJ1-4	.	TGTGCCAGCAGCCTGGGCTTCGATAGTACTAATGAAAAACTGTTTTTT	CASSLGFDSTNEKLFF
TRBV10-3	many	TRBJ2-7	.	TGTGCCATCAGTGAGTCGGCACAGGGACCTTACGAGCAGTACTTC	CAISESAQGPYEQYF
TRBV20-1	many	TRBJ1-2	TRBD1	TGCAGTGCCCCCGGTCGGGACAGGGGATCCTATGGCTACACCTTC	CSAPGRDRGSYGYTF
TRBV20-1	few	TRBJ2-7	.	TGCAGTGCTAGAGATCTACCACCATACGAGCAGTACTTC	CSARDLPPYEQYF
TRBV7-9	medium-sized	TRBJ1-3	.	TGTGCCAGCAGCTCGCCAGCCGGGACCACGAATCTAAACACCATATATTTT	CASSSPAGTTNLNTIYF
TRBV5-1	many	TRBJ1-5	TRBD1	TGCGCCAGCAGCTTGGGACAGGGCCAGGGGCCCCAGCATTTT	CASSLGQGQGPQHF
TRBV20-1	.	TRBJ2-3	.	TGCAGTGCTAGAGATTTTACTGGCAGTCCCACAGATACGCAGTATTTT	CSARDFTGSPTDTQYF
TRBV7-2	few	TRBJ1-6	.	TGTGCCAGCAGCCAAAATGGGGGGAAGGGTTCACCCCTCCACTTT	CASSQNGGKGSPLHF
TRBV18	few	TRBJ2-7	.	TGTGCCAGCTCACCTCAGGGGCGAGATTTTCTCGAGCAGTACTTC	CASSPQGRDFLEQYF
TRBV20-1	few	TRBJ1-1	.	TGCAGTGCTTTCCTTTACGGGACGGGGAACACTGAAGCTTTCTTT	CSAFLYGTGNTEAFF
TRBV29-1	.	TRBJ1-4	.	TGCAGCGTTCCCCTTCTGGGGAATGAAAAACTGTTTTTT	CSVPLLGNEKLFF
TRBV21-1	many	TRBJ1-3	.	TGTGCCAGCAGCAAGGCTAACAGGACCTTCTCTGGAAACACCATATATTTT	CASSKANRTFSGNTIYF
TRBV7-2	many	TRBJ1-1	.	TGTGCCAGCAGCTTAAGGAGCACCGGGACAATGAACACTGAAGCTTTCTTT	CASSLRSTGTMNTEAFF
TRBV3-1	many	TRBJ1-3	.	TGTGCCAGCAGCCAAGGGGGCGCGAAAGGAAACACCATATATTTT	CASSQGGAKGNTIYF
TRBV29-1	many	TRBJ2-7	.	TGCAGCGCCCTGACGGATTCCTACGAGCAGTACTTC	CSALTDSYEQYF
TRBV5-4	.	TRBJ1-4	.	TGTGCCAGCAGCTTAGAGGGGGAGGGCGAAAAACTGTTTTTT	CASSLEGEGEKLFF
TRBV6-5	few	TRBJ1-5	.	TGTGCCAGCAGCGAGGGACCCTACAATCAGCCCCAGCATTTT	CASSEGPYNQPQHF
TRBV4-2	.	TRBJ1-3	.	TGTGCCAGCAGCCAAGATCGCGGGCTGTTTGGAAACACCATATATTTT	CASSQDRGLFGNTIYF
TRBV29-1	few	TRBJ2-3	.	TGCAGCGCCAAACAGAAACTCACAGATACGCAGTATTTT	CSAKQKLTDTQYF
TRBV7-9	few	TRBJ2-3	TRBD2	TGTGCCAGCAGCTTACTTAGCGGGGCCCGCACAGATACGCAGTATTTT	CASSLLSGARTDTQYF
TRBV7-6	many	TRBJ1-5	.	TGTGCCAGCAGCAATGGGGGGGGGCATCAGCCCCAGCATTTT	CASSNGGGHQPQHF
TRBV7-2	many	TRBJ2-4	TRBD1	TGTGCCAGCAGCGCCAACGCAGGGGGCCAAAACATTCAGTACTTC	CASSANAGGQNIQYF
TRBV20-1	.	TRBJ1-2	.	TGCAGTGCCAGTATCGTGGGGAGGTCGGGAGGCTACACCTTC	CSASIVGRSGGYTF
TRBV7-9	many	TRBJ2-6	.	TGTGCCAACGCCAGGGGTGGGATATCTGGGGCCAACGTCCTGACTTTC	CANARGGISGANVLTF
TRBV7-6	.	TRBJ2-5	.	TGTGCCAGCAGCTTGACTATGGGAAGTGAGACCCAGTACTTC	CASSLTMGSETQYF
TRBV30	.	TRBJ2-5	TRBD2	TGTGCCTGGGGGACTAGCGGGGGAAGTGAGACCCAGTACTTC	CAWGTSGGSETQYF
TRBV28	few	TRBJ2-7	.	TGTGCCAGCAGAACGCAGGGTGGGTCCTACGAGCAGTACTTC	CASRTQGGSYEQYF
TRBV7-3	.	TRBJ2-3	TRBD2	TGTGCCAGCAGCCCCGTACCGGGGGGAAGCACAGATACGCAGTATTTT	CASSPVPGGSTDTQYF
TRBV4-1	few	TRBJ2-7	.	TGCGCCAGCAGCCAAGTGGCGCTGGGTAACCACGAGCAGTACTTC	CASSQVALGNHEQYF
TRBV6-2/TRBV6-3	many	TRBJ2-7	.	TGTGCCAGCAGTCCTTTGGGTGCCTACGAGCAGTACTTC	CASSPLGAYEQYF
TRBV6-5	many	TRBJ2-7	.	TGTGCCAGCAGTCCCGGGGACAAGTACGAGCAGTACTTC	CASSPGDKYEQYF
TRBV5-1	many	TRBJ2-1	.	TGCGCCAGCAGCCTGCGGGGGCTTGAATCCTACAATGAGCAGTTCTTC	CASSLRGLESYNEQFF
TRBV20-1	many	TRBJ1-1	.	TGCAGTGCACACAGGGACTTGAACACTGAAGCTTTCTTT	CSAHRDLNTEAFF
TRBV5-6	.	TRBJ2-1	.	TGTGCCAGCAGCTTGGGGGACGGCCGTTACAATGAGCAGTTCTTC	CASSLGDGRYNEQFF
TRBV21-1	many	TRBJ2-1	.	TGTGCCAGCAGCAAAAGGAGTGGGGTGAACTACAATGAGCAGTTCTTC	CASSKRSGVNYNEQFF
TRBV6-1	few	TRBJ2-2	.	TGTGCCAGCGCGCGGAGCCTAACCGGGGAGCTGTTTTTT	CASARSLTGELFF
TRBV16	few	TRBJ1-1	.	TGTGCCAGCAGCCAGGTTCGGGGAAGGGGGAACACTGAAGCTTTCTTT	CASSQVRGRGNTEAFF
TRBV3-1	few	TRBJ2-7	TRBD1	TGTGCCAGCAGCCGGGGGACAGTTCCCCAGCAGTACTTC	CASSRGTVPQQYF
TRBV6-1	many	TRBJ2-2	TRBD1	TGTGCCAGCAGTCCTCGACAGGGAAGAGGGGAGCTGTTTTTT	CASSPRQGRGELFF
TRBV6-2/TRBV6-3	many	TRBJ2-2	TRBD1	TGTGCCAGCAGGATGACAGGGGCCAACACCGGGGAGCTGTTTTTT	CASRMTGANTGELFF
TRBV19	.	TRBJ2-7	TRBD1	TGTGCCACTTCGGACAGGACCTACGAGCAGTACTTC	CATSDRTYEQYF
TRBV29-1	many	TRBJ2-5	.	TGCAGCGCCCTGTTGCTCGTTGGGGCCCAGTACTTC	CSALLLVGAQYF
TRBV2	few	TRBJ1-2	.	TGTGCCAGCAGTGAAGAAGGGGCACTCTATGGCTACACCTTC	CASSEEGALYGYTF
TRBV12-3/TRBV12-4	many	TRBJ1-1	TRBD1	TGTGCCAGCGTAGGGGGCCGGGGCACTGAAGCTTTCTTT	CASVGGRGTEAFF
TRBV4-1	few	TRBJ2-6	.	TGCGCCAGCAGCCAAGTCTTCCTCCGCTCTGGGGCCAACGTCCTGACTTTC	CASSQVFLRSGANVLTF
TRBV7-2	few	TRBJ1-4	TRBD1	TGTGCCAGCAGCTCACAGGGGGGAATGGCGCCTAATGAAAAACTGTTTTTT	CASSSQGGMAPNEKLFF
TRBV3-1	few	TRBJ1-4	TRBD1	TGTGCCAGCAGCCTCCGACAGGGACAGGAAAAACTGTTTTTT	CASSLRQGQEKLFF
TRBV11-2	.	TRBJ2-3	.	TGTGCCAGCAGCGCAACAGGCACAGATACGCAGTATTTT	CASSATGTDTQYF
TRBV7-2	many	TRBJ2-1	TRBD2	TGTGCCAGCAGCTTCGGGCTAGCGGGGATGACCTCCTACAATGAGCAGTTCTTC	CASSFGLAGMTSYNEQFF
TRBV28	.	TRBJ1-2	TRBD1	TGTGCCAGCAGGCGGACAGGGATGGTGTATGGCTACACCTTC	CASRRTGMVYGYTF
TRBV12-3/TRBV12-4	many	TRBJ2-2	TRBD1	TGTGCCAGCAGCCCTACTGGGACAGCGAGGGAGCTGTTTTTT	CASSPTGTARELFF
TRBV28	many	TRBJ1-1	TRBD1	TGTGCCAGCAGTGCACCGGGACAGGGGACTGAAGCTTTCTTT	CASSAPGQGTEAFF
TRBV20-1	few	TRBJ1-1	.	TGCAGTGCTAGAGTCCGGGGGTCCCCGGTCACTGAAGCTTTCTTT	CSARVRGSPVTEAFF
TRBV5-1	many	TRBJ2-5	TRBD2	TGCGCCACCGATAAGACTAGCGGCGCCAGAGAGACCCAGTACTTC	CATDKTSGARETQYF
TRBV7-2	few	TRBJ1-5	.	TGTGCCAGCAGCTTTCAGGGGAATCAGCCCCAGCATTTT	CASSFQGNQPQHF
TRBV20-1	many	TRBJ2-7	.	TGCAGTGCTAGAGGGGGGGGGCCCCCGTACGAGCAGTACTTC	CSARGGGPPYEQYF
TRBV6-5	few	TRBJ1-4	.	TGTGCCAGCAGTTTTTTTTCCGGTACAACTAATGAAAAACTGTTTTTT	CASSFFSGTTNEKLFF
TRBV4-3	few	TRBJ2-2	TRBD2	TGCGCCAGCAGCCAAGTTGTGGAGCGGGGTTGGAACACCGGGGAGCTGTTTTTT	CASSQVVERGWNTGELFF